The 28 T cell receptor beta chains below were found in one sample sequenced in a study of T cell changes during pregnancy in multiple sclerosis. The method was immunoSEQ multiplex PCR; TCRdb's version includes in-frame clones alone and lacks a portion of them. The sample has about 100,000 clones, around 94% seen once. Material: peripheral blood, obtained in the second trimester of pregnancy. The receptors derive from a female donor with multiple sclerosis, enrolled in a pregnancy study.

This sequence joins TRBV6-5 and TRBJ2-7; D perhaps matches TRBD2 (6 bases). V lost 10 bases and J 0 bases, leaving 13 bases between the germline ends. The germline CDR1 and CDR2 sequences are MNHEY and SVGAGI. This CDR3 has 13 residues. In nucleotides, the CDR3 is TGTGCCACCCGCCTGACTAGCTCCTACGAGCAGTACTTC. Its protein product is CATRLTSSYEQYF.

The chain uses TRBV6-5 and TRBJ2-2; D is possibly TRBD2 (6 bases). This CDR3 comprises 16 residues. Trimming cost V 0 bases and J 1 base, with 9 bases left between them. CDR1 and CDR2 (germline): MNHEY, SVGAGI. CDR3 in DNA: TGTGCCAGCAGTTACTCGAGGAGGGGGAACACCGGGGAGCTGTTTTTT. Protein product: CASSYSRRGNTGELFF.

The V call is TRBV11-2, the J call TRBJ1-1; D gene ambiguous. The ends were cut back, 2 bases at V and 2 bases at J, with 12 bases in the middle. Germline V gives CDR1 SGHAT, CDR2 FQNNGV. This CDR3 comprises 15 residues. The CDR3 region has the DNA TGTGCCAGCAGCTTAATGAGCGAGCTAAACACTGAAGCTTTCTTT. The encoded protein is CASSLMSELNTEAFF.

This clone was seen only a few times. This sequence joins TRBV4-2 and TRBJ1-1, with a possible D match to TRBD1 (5 bases). CDR1 and CDR2 from the germline V gene are LGHNA and YNFKEQ. The CDR3 length is 14 residues. Trimming removed 1 base at V and 0 bases at J, with 6 bases between. CDR3 protein: CASSQGGMNTEAFF. In DNA form, the CDR3 reads TGTGCCAGCAGCCAAGGGGGCATGAACACTGAAGCTTTCTTT.

This chain uses TRBV6-5 with TRBJ2-1; D gene uncertain. Germline assignment: CDR1 MNHEY and CDR2 SVGAGI. The CDR3 length is 14 residues. The V gene lost 2 bases and the J gene lost 9 bases, with 14 bases spanning the gap. The CDR3 is CASSYGASTGEQFF. The CDR3 coding sequence is TGTGCCAGCAGTTACGGTGCTTCCACGGGTGAGCAGTTCTTC.

The rearrangement uses TRBV10-3 and TRBJ2-3; 8 positions match TRBD1. CDR1 is ENHRY and CDR2 is SYGVKD in the germline V gene. J lost 4 bases, V lost 6 bases, and 6 bases had no gene match. There are 14 residues in the CDR3. Here the CDR3 DNA reads TGTGCCATCAGGTGGACAGGGTCGGCAGATACGCAGTATTTT. Protein product: CAIRWTGSADTQYF.

This chain links TRBV18 with TRBJ2-1, with 10 bases that match TRBD2. V was pared by 0 bases and J by 4 bases, with 9 bases of the junction left unmatched. Per the germline V gene, CDR1 is KGHSH and CDR2 is LQKENI. The CDR3 consists of 18 residues. The CDR3 reads CASSPPLGLANIYNEQFF. CDR3 nucleotides: TGTGCCAGCTCACCACCATTGGGACTAGCGAACATTTACAATGAGCAGTTCTTC.

This clone has just one count. The rearrangement joins TRBV5-4 to TRBJ2-7; 7 bases are shared with TRBD1. CDR1 and CDR2 (germline): SGHNT, YYREEE (reference sequence). V lost 2 bases to trimming and J lost 2 bases; unmatched junction nucleotides: 10. This CDR3 has 16 residues. The CDR3 protein is CASSFDPGTATYEQYF. The CDR3 bases are TGTGCCAGCAGCTTCGACCCCGGGACAGCTACCTACGAGCAGTACTTC.

The rearrangement uses TRBV28 and TRBJ1-2; 7 bases agree with TRBD1. Germline assignment: CDR1 MDHEN and CDR2 SYDVKM. V was pared by 6 bases and J by 1 base, with 11 bases of the junction left unmatched. The CDR3 loop spans 16 amino acids. The CDR3 reads CASSTRRQGNNYGYTF. CDR3 in DNA: TGTGCCAGCAGCACAAGACGACAGGGAAATAACTATGGCTACACCTTC.

The chain employs TRBV7-2 and TRBJ1-1, with TRBD1 matching 10 bases. Per the germline V gene, CDR1 is SGHTA and CDR2 is FQGNSA. This CDR3 has 15 residues. Unmatched junction bases numbered 9, after V lost 5 bases and J lost 6 bases. The CDR3 nucleotides are TGTGCCAGCAGCCCTAGGGACAGGGGAGGGGCTGAAGCTTTCTTT. Amino acid sequence: CASSPRDRGGAEAFF.

The V and J genes are TRBV2 and TRBJ2-7; D is perhaps TRBD1 (7 bases). The V gene's germline CDR1 is SNHLY and CDR2 FYNNEI. V was pared by 6 bases and J by 3 bases, with 12 bases between. The CDR3 runs 13 residues. The CDR3 is CASRRQGGYEQYF. The CDR3 nucleotides are TGTGCCAGCAGGAGGCAGGGGGGCTACGAGCAGTACTTC.

The chain recombines TRBV19 with TRBJ2-7; the match to TRBD1 covers 9 bases. The CDR3 is made up of 18 amino acids. Germline CDR1 and CDR2: LNHDA and SQIVND (reference sequence). The junction had 16 bases not matched to a gene; V was cut back by 3 bases and J by 4 bases. The chain's CDR3 is CASSIGVVPGQGVYEQYF. CDR3 in DNA: TGTGCCAGTAGTATCGGGGTCGTTCCGGGACAGGGAGTTTACGAGCAGTACTTC.

The chain recombines TRBV18 with TRBJ2-7; 10 positions match TRBD2. Looked up from germline, CDR1 is KGHSH and CDR2 is LQKENI. The ends lost 1 base at V and 5 bases at J; junction bases unmatched: 5. The CDR3 runs 15 residues. CDR3 sequence: CASSPLSGGADEQYF. The CDR3 DNA reads TGTGCCAGCTCACCACTGAGCGGGGGGGCCGACGAGCAGTACTTC.

The V gene is TRBV5-1, the J gene TRBJ2-3, with 7 nucleotides matching TRBD1. CDR3 length equals 15 residues. Trimming at V came to 4 bases and at J to 0 bases, leaving 5 bases not matched to a gene. From germline, CDR1 is SGHRS and CDR2 YFSETQ. CDR3 in DNA: TGCGCCAGCAGCCCGGCAGGGGGAAGCACAGATACGCAGTATTTT. Its protein product is CASSPAGGSTDTQYF.

The rearrangement links TRBV10-2 to TRBJ2-2; D is uncertain. Germline CDR1 WSHSY, CDR2 SAAADI. V shed 1 base and J shed 3 bases, with 9 bases lying between them. The CDR3 loop spans 15 amino acids. As DNA, the CDR3 is TGCGCCAGCAGTGAGTTGTGGCCAGACACCGGGGAGCTGTTTTTT. This gives the protein CASSELWPDTGELFF.

The chain is built from TRBV5-6 and TRBJ2-1; D perhaps matches TRBD1 (5 bases). The CDR3 extends over 16 amino acids. Per the germline V gene, CDR1 is SGHDT and CDR2 is YYEEEE. Trimming left V 2 bases short and J 0 bases short, with 12 bases between. CDR3 nucleotide sequence: TGTGCCAGCAGCTTCGTTGATAGGGGCTCCTACAATGAGCAGTTCTTC. This codes for CASSFVDRGSYNEQFF.

The V call is TRBV27, the J call TRBJ2-2; TRBD1 is a possible D gene (6 bases). The germline gives CDR1 MNHEY, CDR2 SMNVEV (reference sequence). The CDR3 consists of 16 residues. V was cut by 5 bases and J by 4 bases, with 17 bases left in between. The CDR3 DNA follows: TGTGCCAGCAGTCATGACAGGTTCCGTGTCACCGGGGAGCTGTTTTTT. Protein sequence: CASSHDRFRVTGELFF.

The CDR3 sequence: CASTPQGTDTQYF. DNA of the CDR3: TGTGCCAGCACTCCACAGGGTACAGATACGCAGTATTTT. This chain connects TRBV14 to TRBJ2-3, with D maybe TRBD1 (6 bases). The germline gives CDR1 SGHDN, CDR2 FVKESK. The germline V and J ends were trimmed by 7 bases and 3 bases, with 11 bases remaining between them. The CDR3 consists of 13 residues.

This rearrangement joins TRBV28 to TRBJ2-1, with 9 bases identical to TRBD2. V shed 7 bases, J shed 9 bases, and the junction held 16 bases outside the gene matches. This CDR3 has 16 amino acids. Germline CDR1 reads MDHEN; CDR2 reads SYDVKM. CDR3 protein: CASNEMLAGLKGEQFF. CDR3 DNA sequence: TGTGCCAGCAATGAAATGCTAGCGGGATTGAAGGGTGAGCAGTTCTTC.

The V gene is TRBV18, the J gene TRBJ1-3; 12 nucleotides agree with TRBD1. Germline lookup yields CDR1 KGHSH and CDR2 LQKENI. The V segment lost 2 bases and the J segment 0 bases; nucleotides outside the gene matches: 11. The CDR3 runs 20 residues. CDR3 sequence: CASSPVGTGGKEGSGNTIYF. The CDR3 DNA reads TGTGCCAGCTCACCAGTCGGGACAGGGGGCAAGGAAGGCTCTGGAAACACCATATATTTT.

This rearrangement joins TRBV19 to TRBJ2-2, with D tentatively TRBD1 (5 bases). The CDR3 is 15 amino acids. Germline V gives CDR1 LNHDA, CDR2 SQIVND (reference sequence). V gave up 9 bases and J gave up 2 bases, with 16 bases separating them. The CDR3 loop reads CASARQGRNTGELFF. In DNA, the CDR3 is TGTGCCAGCGCCCGGCAGGGCAGAAACACCGGGGAGCTGTTTTTT.

The chain combines TRBV5-1 with TRBJ2-3, with 7 bases fitting TRBD2. The CDR3 consists of 15 residues. The germline gives CDR1 SGHRS, CDR2 YFSETQ. Trimming cost V 0 bases and J 3 bases; bases outside gene matches: 4. The CDR3 DNA is TGCGCCAGCAGCTTGGATGGGGGAGGGACAGATACGCAGTATTTT. Amino acids: CASSLDGGGTDTQYF.

The CDR3 here is CASSKAGTPQETQYF. The CDR3, as DNA: TGTGCCAGCAGCAAAGCCGGGACACCTCAAGAGACCCAGTACTTC. The chain carries TRBV7-3 and TRBJ2-5; a possible D gene is TRBD1 (6 bases). The V gene's germline CDR1 is SGHTA and CDR2 FQGTGA. CDR3 length equals 15 residues. Trimming pared 5 bases from V and 2 bases from J, leaving 15 bases between.

This chain joins TRBV5-6 and TRBJ2-5, with 10 bases that match TRBD1. J lost 5 bases, V lost 9 bases, and 13 bases had no gene match. CDR3 length: 15 amino acids. Germline V CDR1 and CDR2: SGHDT, YYEEEE. The CDR3 region is CATRLRGQGLETQYF. The CDR3 DNA is TGTGCCACCCGATTGCGGGGACAGGGGCTGGAGACCCAGTACTTC.

The chain joins TRBV9 to TRBJ1-2, with D tentatively TRBD1 (6 bases). The CDR3 consists of 17 residues. CDR1 and CDR2 (germline): SGDLS, YYNGEE. V was cut by 0 bases and J by 4 bases, with 19 bases left in between. The CDR3 here is CASSVGNTGSSGYGYTF. In DNA, the CDR3 is TGTGCCAGCAGCGTAGGGAATACAGGGTCTAGTGGCTATGGCTACACCTTC.

CDR3 region: CASSWLAGGEGELFF. In nucleotides, the CDR3 is TGCGCCAGCAGCTGGCTAGCGGGGGGCGAAGGGGAGCTGTTTTTT. The rearrangement links TRBV5-1 to TRBJ2-2; 11 positions agree with TRBD2. This CDR3 has 15 amino acids. Germline V gene sequence: CDR1 SGHRS, CDR2 YFSETQ. The J segment lost 8 bases and the V segment lost 3 bases, leaving 6 bases of the junction unmatched.

The chain couples TRBV4-1 to TRBJ2-3; D perhaps matches TRBD2 (6 bases). V gave up 4 bases and J gave up 0 bases, with 14 bases separating them. This CDR3 is 16 amino acids long. CDR1 MGHRA and CDR2 YSYEKL come from the germline V gene. The CDR3 loop is CASSLGLPASTDTQYF. In DNA form, the CDR3 reads TGCGCCAGCAGCCTGGGACTTCCCGCTAGCACAGATACGCAGTATTTT.

This rearrangement joins TRBV6-5 to TRBJ1-3; D gene unclear. Germline V gene data show CDR1 as MNHEY and CDR2 as SVGAGI. There are 14 residues in the CDR3. Trimming removed 0 bases from V and 7 bases from J, with 10 bases in between. CDR3 bases: TGTGCCAGCAGTTACTCCCGGTCGTTCAACACCATATATTTT. The encoded protein is CASSYSRSFNTIYF.